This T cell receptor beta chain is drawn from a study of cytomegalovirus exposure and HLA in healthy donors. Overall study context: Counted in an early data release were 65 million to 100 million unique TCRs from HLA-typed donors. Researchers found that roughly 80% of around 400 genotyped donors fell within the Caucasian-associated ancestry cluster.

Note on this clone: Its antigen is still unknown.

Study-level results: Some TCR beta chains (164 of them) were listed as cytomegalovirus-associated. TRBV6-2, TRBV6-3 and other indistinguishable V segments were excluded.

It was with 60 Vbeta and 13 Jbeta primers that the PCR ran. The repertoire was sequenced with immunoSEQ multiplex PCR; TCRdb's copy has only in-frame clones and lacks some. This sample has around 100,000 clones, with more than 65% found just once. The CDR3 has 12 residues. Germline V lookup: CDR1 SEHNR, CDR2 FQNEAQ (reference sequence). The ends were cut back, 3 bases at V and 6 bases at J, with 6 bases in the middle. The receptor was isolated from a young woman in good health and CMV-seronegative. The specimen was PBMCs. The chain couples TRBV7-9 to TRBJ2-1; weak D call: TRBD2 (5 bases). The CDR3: CASSLSGNEQFF. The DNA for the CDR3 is TGTGCCAGCAGCTTGAGCGGCAATGAGCAGTTCTTC.